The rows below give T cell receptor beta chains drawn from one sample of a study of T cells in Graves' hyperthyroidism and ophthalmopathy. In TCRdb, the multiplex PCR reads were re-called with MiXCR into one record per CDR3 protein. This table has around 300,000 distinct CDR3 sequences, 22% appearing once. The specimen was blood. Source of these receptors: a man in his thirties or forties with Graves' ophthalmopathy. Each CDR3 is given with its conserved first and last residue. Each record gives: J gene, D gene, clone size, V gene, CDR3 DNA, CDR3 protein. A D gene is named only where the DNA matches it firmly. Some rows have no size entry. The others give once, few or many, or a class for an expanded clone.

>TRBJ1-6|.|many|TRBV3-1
TGTGCCAGCAGCCAAGGAACTCATTCACCCCTCCACTTT
CASSQGTHSPLHF
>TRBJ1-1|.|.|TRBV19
TGTGCCAGTAGTGATGGGGCTGTGAACACTGAAGCTTTCTTT
CASSDGAVNTEAFF
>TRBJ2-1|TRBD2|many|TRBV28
TGTGCCAGCAGTACACTCGGACTAGCGGAAGACAATGAGCAGTTCTTC
CASSTLGLAEDNEQFF
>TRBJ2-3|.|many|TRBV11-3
TGTGCCAGCACCCCCGGGACTTTCACAGATACGCAGTATTTT
CASTPGTFTDTQYF
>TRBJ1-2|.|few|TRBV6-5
TGTGCCAGCAGTTACGCCAAGGGGGACTATGGCTACACCTTC
CASSYAKGDYGYTF
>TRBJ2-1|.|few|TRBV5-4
TGTGCCAGCAGCGCCCCTTGGCAGGGCAATGAGCAGTTCTTC
CASSAPWQGNEQFF
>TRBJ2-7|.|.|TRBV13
TGTGCCAGCAGCTTCCGCCTAGGGGATAGGTACGAGCAGTACTTC
CASSFRLGDRYEQYF
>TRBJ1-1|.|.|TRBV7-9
TGTGCCAGCAGCCTAGAGACGGGCACTGAAGCTTTCTTT
CASSLETGTEAFF
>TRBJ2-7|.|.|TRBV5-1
TGCGCCAGCAGCTTGGACCAGCGGGCCTACGAGCAGTACTTC
CASSLDQRAYEQYF
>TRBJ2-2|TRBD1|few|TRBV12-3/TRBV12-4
TGTGCCAGCAGTTACGACAGGGTTGCCGGGGAGCTGTTTTTT
CASSYDRVAGELFF
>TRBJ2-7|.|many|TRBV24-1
TGTGCCACCAGTGATGTGGGCTACGAGCAGTACTTC
CATSDVGYEQYF
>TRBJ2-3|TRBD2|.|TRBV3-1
TGTGCCAGCAGCCAAGGACTAGCGGGAGGGCAGGATACGCAGTATTTT
CASSQGLAGGQDTQYF
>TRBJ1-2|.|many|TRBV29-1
TGCAGCGTGGCGGGGGGCAGTGGCTACACCTTC
CSVAGGSGYTF
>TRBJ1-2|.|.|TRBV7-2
TGTGCCAGCAGCTTGGGACTCGATGGCTACACCTTC
CASSLGLDGYTF
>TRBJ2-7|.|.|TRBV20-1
TGCAGTGCTAGTCGACTCGGCGAGCAGTACTTC
CSASRLGEQYF
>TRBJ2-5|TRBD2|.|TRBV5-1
TGCGCCAGCAGCTCCATGGGGGGGAAAGAGACCCAGTACTTC
CASSSMGGKETQYF
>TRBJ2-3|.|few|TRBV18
TGTGCCAGCTCACCACCGGGAGGACGCACAGATACGCAGTATTTT
CASSPPGGRTDTQYF
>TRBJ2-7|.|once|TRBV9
TGTGCCAGCAGCGTCTACAGTGTGCGCGAGCAGTACTTC
CASSVYSVREQYF
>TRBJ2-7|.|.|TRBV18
TGTGCCAGCTCACCGACGTCAACCTACGAGCAGTACTTC
CASSPTSTYEQYF
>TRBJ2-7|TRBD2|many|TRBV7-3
TGTGCCAGCATTGGTCTAGCGGGGCCATACGAGCAGTACTTC
CASIGLAGPYEQYF
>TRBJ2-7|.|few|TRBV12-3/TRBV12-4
TGTGCCAGCAGTTCCCACACTCCGGGGATCCCCTCCGAGCAGTACTTC
CASSSHTPGIPSEQYF
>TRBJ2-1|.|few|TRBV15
TGTGCCACCAGCAGAGATGGGGGCGGGGCGCTGAATGAGCAGTTCTTC
CATSRDGGGALNEQFF
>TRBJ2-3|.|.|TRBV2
TGTGCCAGCAACCTGGGACTGGGCACAGATACGCAGTATTTT
CASNLGLGTDTQYF
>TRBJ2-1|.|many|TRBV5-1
TGCGCCAGCAGCTTGGGGGGACTTCTCTCCTACAATGAGCAGTTCTTC
CASSLGGLLSYNEQFF
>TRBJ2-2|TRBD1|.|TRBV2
TGTGCCAGCAAATCACCGGGACAGGGTACCGGGGAGCTGTTTTTT
CASKSPGQGTGELFF
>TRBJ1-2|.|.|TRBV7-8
TGTGCCAGCAGCTTAGAAACCGGGACGACTATCTACACCTTC
CASSLETGTTIYTF
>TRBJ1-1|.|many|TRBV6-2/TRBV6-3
TGTGCCAGCAGACCTCGACCGTACCCTGAAGCTTTCTTT
CASRPRPYPEAFF
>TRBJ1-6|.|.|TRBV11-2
TGTGCCAGCAGCTTGGGAGCGTGGACAGCCAATTCACCCCTCCACTTT
CASSLGAWTANSPLHF
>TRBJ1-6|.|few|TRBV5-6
TGTGCCAGCAGCCCGGGACCCGAGTCTTTCCTCCACTTT
CASSPGPESFLHF
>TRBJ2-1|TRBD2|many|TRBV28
TGTGCCAGCAGCTTTGGGGGGACTAGCGGGAGCGATGAGCAGTTCTTC
CASSFGGTSGSDEQFF
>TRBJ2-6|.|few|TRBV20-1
TGCAGTGCCACCGGGACCGCGGGGGCCAACGTCCTGACTTTC
CSATGTAGANVLTF
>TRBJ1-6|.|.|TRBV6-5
TGTGCCAGCAGTTACTCGATTAGCAGAAGGTCACCCCTCCACTTT
CASSYSISRRSPLHF
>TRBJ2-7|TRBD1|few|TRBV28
TGTGCCAGCAGTTTCGGGACAGGGTTGCGGGAGCAGTACTTC
CASSFGTGLREQYF
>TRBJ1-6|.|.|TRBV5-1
TGCGCCAGCAGCTCTACAGGGTATAATTCACCCCTCCACTTT
CASSSTGYNSPLHF
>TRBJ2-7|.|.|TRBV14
TGTGCCAGCAGTCAAAAAGGGGGGGTCCACGAGCAGTACTTC
CASSQKGGVHEQYF
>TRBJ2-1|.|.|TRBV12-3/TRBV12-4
TGTGCCAGCCTCGGATCCCACTTCTACAATGAGCAGTTCTTC
CASLGSHFYNEQFF
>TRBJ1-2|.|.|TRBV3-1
TGTGCCAGCAGCCAACCTGGGGCAGGATCAAGCGTCTACACCTTC
CASSQPGAGSSVYTF
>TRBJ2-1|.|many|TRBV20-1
TGCAGTGCCAAAAAGGCAGGGAGTGAGCAGTTCTTC
CSAKKAGSEQFF
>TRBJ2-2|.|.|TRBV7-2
TGTGCCAGCAGCTTACATTTAGACACCGGGGAGCTGTTTTTT
CASSLHLDTGELFF
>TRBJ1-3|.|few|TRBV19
TGTGCCAGTAGTATAGGAGGGTTCGGAAACACCATATATTTT
CASSIGGFGNTIYF
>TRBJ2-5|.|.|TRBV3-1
TGTGCCAGCTCACCGTTAAAATCAGGATTACAAGAGACCCAGTACTTC
CASSPLKSGLQETQYF
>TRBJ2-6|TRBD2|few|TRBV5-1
TGCGCCAGCAGCTTGTATGGCAGCGGGAGTTCTGGGGCCAACGTCCTGACTTTC
CASSLYGSGSSGANVLTF
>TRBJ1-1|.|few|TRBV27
TGTGCCAGCAGTTTATTCCGTGCCTCGGCGGACACTGAAGCTTTCTTT
CASSLFRASADTEAFF
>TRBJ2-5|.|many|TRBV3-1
TGTGCCAGCAGCCATACCCCCGGCGGAGGGAGAGAGACCCAGTACTTC
CASSHTPGGGRETQYF
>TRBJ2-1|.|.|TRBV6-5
TGTGCCAGCAGTTCCCCGCCTAGTAATGAGCAGTTCTTC
CASSSPPSNEQFF
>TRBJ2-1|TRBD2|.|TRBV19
TGTGCCAGTAGTATCGGTGGGACTAGCGGGGGCGGGTCCTACAATGAGCAGTTCTTC
CASSIGGTSGGGSYNEQFF
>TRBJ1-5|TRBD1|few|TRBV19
TGTGCCAGTAGTAACCCGGACAGGGGTAGGCAGCCCCAGCATTTT
CASSNPDRGRQPQHF
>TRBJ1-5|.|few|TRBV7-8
TGTGCCAGCAATATGAATAGCAATCAGCCCCAGCATTTT
CASNMNSNQPQHF
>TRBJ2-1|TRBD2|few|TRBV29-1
TGCAGCGTTGTTGGGACTAGCGGGAGAAATGAGCAGTTCTTC
CSVVGTSGRNEQFF
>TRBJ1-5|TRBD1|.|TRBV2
TGTGCCAGCAGGGGGGGGACAGGGCATTCGGAGCCCCAGCGTTTT
CASRGGTGHSEPQRF